This T cell receptor beta chain was profiled in a study of cytomegalovirus exposure and HLA in healthy donors. The PCR ran on 60 Vbeta and 13 Jbeta primers. Assay used: immunoSEQ multiplex PCR; TCRdb lists only in-frame clones, some missing. The data hold 150,000 to 200,000 clones, with approximately 84% observed a single time. Germline V gene data show CDR1 as LGHNA and CDR2 as YSLEER. This CDR3 has 18 amino acids. V was clipped by 1 base and J by 1 base; unmatched bases: 12. Sequences were obtained from PBMCs. The TCR sequence derives from a woman aged 25-40 years in good health and CMV-seropositive. V gene TRBV4-3 combines with J gene TRBJ2-7; 8 bases match TRBD1. CDR3 region: CASSQVGSRQGLSYEQYF. Written as DNA, the CDR3 is TGCGCCAGCAGCCAAGTTGGGTCCCGACAGGGGCTTTCCTACGAGCAGTACTTC.